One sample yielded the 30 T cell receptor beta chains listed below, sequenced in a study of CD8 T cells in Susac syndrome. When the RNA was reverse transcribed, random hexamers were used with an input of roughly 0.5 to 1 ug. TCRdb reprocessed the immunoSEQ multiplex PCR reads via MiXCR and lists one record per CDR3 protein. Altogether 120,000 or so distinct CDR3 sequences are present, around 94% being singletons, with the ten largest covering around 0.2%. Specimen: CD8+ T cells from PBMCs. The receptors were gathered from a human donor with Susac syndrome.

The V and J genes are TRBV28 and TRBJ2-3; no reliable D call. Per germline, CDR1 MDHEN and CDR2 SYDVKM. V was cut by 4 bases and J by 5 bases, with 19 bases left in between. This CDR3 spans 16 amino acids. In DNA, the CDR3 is TGTGCCAGCAGTTCCCCGGGCCCAATCTCGGGAGATACGCAGTATTTT. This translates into CASSSPGPISGDTQYF.

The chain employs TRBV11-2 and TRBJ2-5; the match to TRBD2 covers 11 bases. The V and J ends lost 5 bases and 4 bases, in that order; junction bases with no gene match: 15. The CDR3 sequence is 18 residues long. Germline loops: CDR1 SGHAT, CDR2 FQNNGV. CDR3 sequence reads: CASSHSQRLAGMLETQYF. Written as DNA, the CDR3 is TGTGCCAGCAGCCATTCCCAAAGACTAGCGGGAATGTTAGAGACCCAGTACTTC.

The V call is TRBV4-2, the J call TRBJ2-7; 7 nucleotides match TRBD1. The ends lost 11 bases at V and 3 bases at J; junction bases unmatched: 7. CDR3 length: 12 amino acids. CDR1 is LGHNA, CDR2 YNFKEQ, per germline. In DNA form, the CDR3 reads TGTGCCGGTCGACAGGGTATCTACGAGCAGTACTTC. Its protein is CAGRQGIYEQYF.

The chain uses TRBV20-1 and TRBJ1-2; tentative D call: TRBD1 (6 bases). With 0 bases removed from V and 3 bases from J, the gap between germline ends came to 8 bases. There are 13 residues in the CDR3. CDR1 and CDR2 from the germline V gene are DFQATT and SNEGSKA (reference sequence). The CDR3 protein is CSAREQGYYGYTF. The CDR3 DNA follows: TGCAGTGCTAGAGAACAGGGATACTATGGCTACACCTTC.

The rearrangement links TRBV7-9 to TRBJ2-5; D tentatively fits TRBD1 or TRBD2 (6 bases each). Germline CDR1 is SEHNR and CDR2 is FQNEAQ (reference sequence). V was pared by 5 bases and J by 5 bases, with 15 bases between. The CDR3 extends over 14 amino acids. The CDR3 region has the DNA TGTGCCAGCAGCGTACCCGGGGGCCAGGAGACCCAGTACTTC. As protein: CASSVPGGQETQYF.

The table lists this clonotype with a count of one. The CDR3 reads CASSQDPERPSNEQFF. The DNA for the CDR3 is TGTGCCAGCAGCCAAGATCCAGAGAGACCGAGCAATGAGCAGTTCTTC. This rearrangement joins TRBV3-1 to TRBJ2-1; D is unclear. CDR1 LGHDT and CDR2 YNNKEL come from the germline V gene (reference sequence). V lost 0 bases and J 6 bases, leaving 15 bases between the germline ends. CDR3 length: 16 amino acids.

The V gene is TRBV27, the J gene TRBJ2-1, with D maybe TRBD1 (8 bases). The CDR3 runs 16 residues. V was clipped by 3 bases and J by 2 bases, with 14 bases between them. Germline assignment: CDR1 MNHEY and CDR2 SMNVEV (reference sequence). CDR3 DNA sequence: TGTGCCAGCAGTTTCGGACAGGGAGGGACCTACAATGAGCAGTTCTTC. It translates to CASSFGQGGTYNEQFF.

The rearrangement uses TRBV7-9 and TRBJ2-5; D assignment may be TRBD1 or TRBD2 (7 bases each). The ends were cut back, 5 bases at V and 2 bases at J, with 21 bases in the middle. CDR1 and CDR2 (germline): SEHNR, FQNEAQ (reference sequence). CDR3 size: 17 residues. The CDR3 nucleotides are TGTGCCAGCAGCCCCGGCGGGGAGGGGGCGAGGCAAGAGACCCAGTACTTC. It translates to CASSPGGEGARQETQYF.

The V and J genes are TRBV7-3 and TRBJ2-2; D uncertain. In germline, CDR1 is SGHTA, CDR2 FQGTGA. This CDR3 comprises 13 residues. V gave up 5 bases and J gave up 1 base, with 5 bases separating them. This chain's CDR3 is CASSVRNTGELFF. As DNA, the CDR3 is TGTGCCAGCAGCGTAAGGAACACCGGGGAGCTGTTTTTT.

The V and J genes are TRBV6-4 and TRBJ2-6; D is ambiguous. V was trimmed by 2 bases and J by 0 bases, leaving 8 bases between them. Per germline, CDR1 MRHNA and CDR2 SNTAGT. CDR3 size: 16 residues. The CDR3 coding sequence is TGTGCCAGCAGTGACGGCAGCTCCTCTGGGGCCAACGTCCTGACTTTC. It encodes CASSDGSSSGANVLTF.

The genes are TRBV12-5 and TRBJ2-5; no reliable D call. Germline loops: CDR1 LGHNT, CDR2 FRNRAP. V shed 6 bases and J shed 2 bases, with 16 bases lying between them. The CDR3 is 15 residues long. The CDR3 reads CASGRRIDWQETQYF. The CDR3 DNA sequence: TGTGCTAGTGGCCGCCGGATCGACTGGCAAGAGACCCAGTACTTC.

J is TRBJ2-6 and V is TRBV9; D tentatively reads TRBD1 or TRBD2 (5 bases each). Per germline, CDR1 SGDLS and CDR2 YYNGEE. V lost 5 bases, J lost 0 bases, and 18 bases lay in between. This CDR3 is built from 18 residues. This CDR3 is CASRAPVGTNSGANVLTF. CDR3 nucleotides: TGTGCCAGCAGAGCCCCAGTGGGGACGAACTCTGGGGCCAACGTCCTGACTTTC.

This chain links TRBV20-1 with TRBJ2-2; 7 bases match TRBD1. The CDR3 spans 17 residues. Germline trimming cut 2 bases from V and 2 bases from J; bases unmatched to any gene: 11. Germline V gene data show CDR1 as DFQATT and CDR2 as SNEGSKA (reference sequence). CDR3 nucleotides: TGCAGTGCTAGAAAGGCCGACCAAGGGGGCAACACCGGGGAGCTGTTTTTT. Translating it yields CSARKADQGGNTGELFF.

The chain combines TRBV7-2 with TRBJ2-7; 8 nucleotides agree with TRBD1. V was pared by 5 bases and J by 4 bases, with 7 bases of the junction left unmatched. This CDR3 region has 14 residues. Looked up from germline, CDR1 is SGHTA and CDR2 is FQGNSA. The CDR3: CASSPRDRFYEQYF. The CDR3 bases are TGTGCCAGCAGCCCCCGGGACAGGTTTTACGAGCAGTACTTC.

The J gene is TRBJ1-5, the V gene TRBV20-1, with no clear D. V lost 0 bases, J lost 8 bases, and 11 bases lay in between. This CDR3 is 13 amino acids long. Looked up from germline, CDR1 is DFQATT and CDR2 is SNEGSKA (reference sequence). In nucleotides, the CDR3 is TGCAGTGCTAGAGACCCAGTAGTGGAGCCCCAGCATTTT. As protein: CSARDPVVEPQHF.

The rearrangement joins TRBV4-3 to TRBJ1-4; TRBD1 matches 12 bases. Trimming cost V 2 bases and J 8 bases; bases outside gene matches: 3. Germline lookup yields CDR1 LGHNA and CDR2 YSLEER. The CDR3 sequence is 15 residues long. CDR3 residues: CASSQTGTGGEKLFF. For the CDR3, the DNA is TGCGCCAGCAGCCAAACCGGGACAGGGGGCGAAAAACTGTTTTTT.

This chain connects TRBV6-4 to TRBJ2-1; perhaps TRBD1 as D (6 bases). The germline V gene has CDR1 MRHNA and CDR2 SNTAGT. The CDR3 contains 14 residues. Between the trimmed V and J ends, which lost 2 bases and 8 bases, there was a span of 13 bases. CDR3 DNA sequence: TGTGCCAGCAGTGACGGTCAGGGGCGGGATGAGCAGTTCTTC. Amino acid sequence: CASSDGQGRDEQFF.

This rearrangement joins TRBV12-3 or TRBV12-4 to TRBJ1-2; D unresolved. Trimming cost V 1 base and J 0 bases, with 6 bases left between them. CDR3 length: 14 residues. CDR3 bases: TGTGCCAGCAGTTTAGGCTCAGCTAACTATGGCTACACCTTC. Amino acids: CASSLGSANYGYTF.

CDR3 nucleotides: TGTGCCAGTCATTCTAGCGGCAGTAGCTCCTACGAGCAGTACTTC. Its translation is CASHSSGSSSYEQYF. J is TRBJ2-7 and V is TRBV19; 7 bases align to TRBD2. The CDR3 is 15 residues long. Per germline, CDR1 LNHDA and CDR2 SQIVND (reference sequence). J lost 0 bases, V lost 8 bases, and 10 bases had no gene match. The full variable domain, with the rest looked up from reference TRBV19 and TRBJ2-7, is DGGITQSPKYLFRKEGQNVTLSCEQNLNHDAMYWYRQDPGQGLRLIYYSQIVNDFQKGDIAEGYSVSREKKESFPLTVTSAQKNPTAFYLCASHSSGSSSYEQYFGPGTRLTVT.

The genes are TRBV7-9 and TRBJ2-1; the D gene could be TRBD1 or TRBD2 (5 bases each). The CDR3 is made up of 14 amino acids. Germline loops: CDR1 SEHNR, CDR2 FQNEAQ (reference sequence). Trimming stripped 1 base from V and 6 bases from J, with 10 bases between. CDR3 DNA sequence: TGTGCCAGCAGCTTAGTTGCAGGGACCAATGAGCAGTTCTTC. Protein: CASSLVAGTNEQFF.

CDR3 protein: CASSLKAGLAGNYEQYF. The CDR3 DNA reads as TGTGCCAGCAGCTTAAAAGCCGGACTAGCGGGTAACTACGAGCAGTACTTC. The chain has TRBV7-9 and TRBJ2-7, with 11 bases that match TRBD2. Trimming took 2 bases from V and 3 from J; bases not matched to a gene: 9. CDR3 length: 17 residues. CDR1 is SEHNR and CDR2 is FQNEAQ in the germline V gene (reference sequence).

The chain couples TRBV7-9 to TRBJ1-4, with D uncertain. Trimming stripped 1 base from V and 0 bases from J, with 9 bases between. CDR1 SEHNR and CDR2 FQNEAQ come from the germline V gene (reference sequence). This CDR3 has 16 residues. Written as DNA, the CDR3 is TGTGCCAGCAGCTTAGGCCATAGTACAACTAATGAAAAACTGTTTTTT. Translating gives CASSLGHSTTNEKLFF.

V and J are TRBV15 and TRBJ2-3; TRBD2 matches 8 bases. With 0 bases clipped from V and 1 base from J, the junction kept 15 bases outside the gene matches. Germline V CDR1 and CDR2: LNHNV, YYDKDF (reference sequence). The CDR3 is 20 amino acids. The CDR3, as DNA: TGTGCCACCAGCAGAGATACCGACCGAATAGCGGGACCAGGCACAGATACGCAGTATTTT. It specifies CATSRDTDRIAGPGTDTQYF.

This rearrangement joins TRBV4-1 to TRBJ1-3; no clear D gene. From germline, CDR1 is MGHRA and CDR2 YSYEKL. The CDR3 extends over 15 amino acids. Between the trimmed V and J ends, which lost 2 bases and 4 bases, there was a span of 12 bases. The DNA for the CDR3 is TGCGCCAGCAGCCAACATCCGGGTTCGGGAAACACCATATATTTT. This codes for CASSQHPGSGNTIYF.

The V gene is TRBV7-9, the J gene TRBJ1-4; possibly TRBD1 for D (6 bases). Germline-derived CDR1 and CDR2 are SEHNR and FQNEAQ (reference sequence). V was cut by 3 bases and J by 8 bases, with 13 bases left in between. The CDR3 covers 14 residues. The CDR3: CASSLGHLEEKLFF. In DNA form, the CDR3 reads TGTGCCAGCAGCTTGGGACACCTCGAGGAAAAACTGTTTTTT.

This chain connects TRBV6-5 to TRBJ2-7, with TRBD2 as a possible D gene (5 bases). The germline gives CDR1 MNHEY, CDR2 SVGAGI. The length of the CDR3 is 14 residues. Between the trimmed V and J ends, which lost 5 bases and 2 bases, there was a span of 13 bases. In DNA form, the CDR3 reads TGTGCCAGCAGTATACCGGGGAAGCCCTACGAGCAGTACTTC. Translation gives CASSIPGKPYEQYF.

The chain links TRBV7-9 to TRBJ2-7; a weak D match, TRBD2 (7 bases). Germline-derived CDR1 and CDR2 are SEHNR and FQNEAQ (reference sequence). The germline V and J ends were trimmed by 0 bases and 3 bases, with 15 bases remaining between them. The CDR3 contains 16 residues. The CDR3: CASSLALRGGGYEQYF. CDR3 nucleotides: TGTGCCAGCAGCTTAGCCCTGAGAGGGGGGGGCTACGAGCAGTACTTC.

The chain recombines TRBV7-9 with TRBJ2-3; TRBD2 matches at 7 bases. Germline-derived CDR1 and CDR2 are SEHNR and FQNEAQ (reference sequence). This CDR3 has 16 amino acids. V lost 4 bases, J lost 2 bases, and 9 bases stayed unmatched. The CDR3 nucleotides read TGTGCCAGCAGCTACGCCGGGCTAGCGGCCACAGATACGCAGTATTTT. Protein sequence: CASSYAGLAATDTQYF.

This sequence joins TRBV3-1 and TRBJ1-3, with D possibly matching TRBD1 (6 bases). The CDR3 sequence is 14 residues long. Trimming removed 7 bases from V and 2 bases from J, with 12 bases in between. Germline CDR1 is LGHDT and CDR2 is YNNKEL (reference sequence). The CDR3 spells CASTYTGTGNTIYF. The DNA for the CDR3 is TGTGCCAGCACCTATACAGGGACTGGAAACACCATATATTTT.

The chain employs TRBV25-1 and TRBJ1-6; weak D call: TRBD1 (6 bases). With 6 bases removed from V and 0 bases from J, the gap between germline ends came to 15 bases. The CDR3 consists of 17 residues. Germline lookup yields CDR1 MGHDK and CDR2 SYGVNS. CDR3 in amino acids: CASRGGGPSSYNSPLHF. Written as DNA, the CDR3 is TGTGCCAGCAGGGGAGGGGGGCCCAGCTCCTATAATTCACCCCTCCACTTT.